Below, 4 T cell receptor beta chains from the same sample are listed, as sequenced in a study of T cell changes during pregnancy in multiple sclerosis. Using immunoSEQ multiplex PCR, the repertoire was profiled, and TCRdb retains in-frame clones only, with some absent. The data show tens of thousands of clones, about 89% seen once. The sample consisted of peripheral blood, taken in the first trimester of pregnancy. The source is a female donor in good health, enrolled as a control in a pregnancy study.

The chain is built from TRBV15 and TRBJ2-1; 8 bases match TRBD1. CDR1 and CDR2 from the germline V gene are LNHNV and YYDKDF (reference sequence). Unmatched junction bases numbered 0, after V lost 3 bases and J lost 5 bases. The CDR3 is 13 amino acids. The CDR3 nucleotides read TGTGCCACCAGCAGGGACAGGGACAATGAGCAGTTCTTC. It encodes CATSRDRDNEQFF.

V and J are TRBV6-5 and TRBJ2-7; D perhaps matches TRBD2 (6 bases). This CDR3 comprises 12 residues. Germline CDR1 MNHEY, CDR2 SVGAGI. Trimming took off 6 bases at V and 2 bases at J, with 8 bases between the two ends. The CDR3 bases are TGTGCCAGCAGGGGCGGGACCTACGAGCAGTACTTC. It codes for CASRGGTYEQYF.

The chain carries TRBV5-5 and TRBJ2-5; D might be TRBD1 (5 bases). Looked up from germline, CDR1 is SGHKS and CDR2 is YYEKEE (reference sequence). The V and J ends lost 1 base and 1 base respectively, with 11 bases between them. The CDR3 totals 15 residues. DNA for the CDR3: TGTGCCAGCAGCTTGAGCACAGGCAGCCAAGAGACCCAGTACTTC. Translating it yields CASSLSTGSQETQYF.

V is TRBV5-4 and J is TRBJ2-1; 8 bases line up with TRBD2. CDR1 SGHNT and CDR2 YYREEE come from the germline V gene (reference sequence). With V trimmed by 6 bases and J by 4 bases, 12 bases remained unmatched. The length of the CDR3 is 16 residues. The CDR3 spells CASTPGGTRPYNEQFF. CDR3 DNA: TGTGCCAGCACCCCCGGTGGGACTAGACCGTACAATGAGCAGTTCTTC.